The 5 T cell receptor beta chains below come from one sample, sequenced in a study of T cells in Graves' hyperthyroidism and ophthalmopathy. TCR beta CDR3 regions were amplified from RNA. Using the HTBI primer set, a first-round RT-PCR was run on the TCR CDR3. TCRdb reprocessed the multiplex PCR reads with MiXCR, giving one entry per CDR3 protein. In the table there are hundreds of thousands of distinct CDR3 sequences, 30% to 40% of which are singletons. Sequencing input: blood. The receptors originated from a middle-aged woman with Graves' hyperthyroidism.

The J gene is TRBJ1-2, the V gene TRBV5-4; D is unclear. In germline, CDR1 is SGHNT, CDR2 YYREEE (reference sequence). The V end was cut by 4 bases, the J end by 0 bases, with 13 bases between. The CDR3 contains 15 residues. The CDR3 here is CASSRGRSPNYGYTF. The CDR3 DNA follows: TGTGCCAGCAGCCGTGGGAGATCGCCTAACTATGGCTACACCTTC.

For this clonotype: A much larger clone sits a single nucleotide away, making a read error possible. The chain carries TRBV10-3 and TRBJ2-2; D unresolved. Trimming left V 6 bases short and J 6 bases short, with 8 bases between. CDR1 and CDR2 from the germline V gene are ENHRY and SYGVKD. The CDR3 has 12 amino acids. The CDR3 DNA is TGTGCCATCAGCCTCCATCCCGGGGAGCTGTTTTTT. It is translated as CAISLHPGELFF.

This clonotype was detected once. The chain joins TRBV10-3 to TRBJ1-2; 7 nucleotides agree with TRBD1. J lost 7 bases, V lost 5 bases, and 22 bases had no gene match. Per the germline V gene, CDR1 is ENHRY and CDR2 is SYGVKD. The CDR3 runs to 18 residues. Written as DNA, the CDR3 is TGTGCCATCAGTTATTGGAGACAGGGATTCGACCCCATAACTGGCTACACCTTC. Translated, it gives CAISYWRQGFDPITGYTF.

The chain joins TRBV7-9 to TRBJ2-5, with 9 positions matching TRBD2. Per germline, CDR1 SEHNR and CDR2 FQNEAQ (reference sequence). V lost 5 bases to trimming and J lost 4 bases; unmatched junction nucleotides: 11. This CDR3 region has 16 residues. The CDR3 DNA reads as TGTGCCAGCAGCCAAGAACTAGCGGGCAACGGAGAGACCCAGTACTTC. Its protein is CASSQELAGNGETQYF.

The chain uses TRBV5-6 and TRBJ2-5; the match to TRBD2 covers 8 bases. The germline CDR1 and CDR2 sequences are SGHDT and YYEEEE. This CDR3 contains 15 residues. The V segment lost 2 bases and the J segment 3 bases; nucleotides outside the gene matches: 6. The CDR3 region has the DNA TGTGCCAGCAGCTTAAACGGGAGGGCCGAAGAGACCCAGTACTTC. This sequence encodes CASSLNGRAEETQYF.